The present entry profiles one T cell receptor (beta chain) with its context. The sample has other DNA sequences that encode this CDR3 too. V was clipped by 3 bases and J by 7 bases, with 9 bases between them. CDR1 is GTSNPN and CDR2 is SVGIG in the germline V gene (reference sequence). This CDR3 region has 12 residues. Some clones are missing from TCRdb's copy, which holds only in-frame ones; the method was immunoSEQ multiplex PCR. The sample contains about 3,500 clones, 85% to 95% of which appear only once. The sample comes from a study of tumor T cells in aggressive B-cell lymphoma. The source is an adult with diffuse large B cell lymphoma. The material sequenced was tumor tissue. This chain connects TRBV30 to TRBJ1-4; no clear D. CDR3 coding DNA: TGTGCCTGGAGCGTAAACGGTGAAAAACTGTTTTTT. Translating gives CAWSVNGEKLFF.